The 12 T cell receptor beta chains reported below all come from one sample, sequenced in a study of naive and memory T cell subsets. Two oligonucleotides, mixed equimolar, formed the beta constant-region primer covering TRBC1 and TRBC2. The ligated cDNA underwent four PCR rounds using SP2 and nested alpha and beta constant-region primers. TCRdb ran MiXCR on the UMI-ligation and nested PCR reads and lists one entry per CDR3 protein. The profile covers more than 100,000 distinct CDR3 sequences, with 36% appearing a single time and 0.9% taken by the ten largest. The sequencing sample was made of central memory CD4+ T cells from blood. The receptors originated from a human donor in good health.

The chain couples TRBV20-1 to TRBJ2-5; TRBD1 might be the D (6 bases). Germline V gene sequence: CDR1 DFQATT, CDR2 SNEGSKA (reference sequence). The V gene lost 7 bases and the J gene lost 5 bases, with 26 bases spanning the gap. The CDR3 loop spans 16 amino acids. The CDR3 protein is CSEYDSGGGGRETQYF. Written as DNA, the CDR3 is TGCAGTGAATATGATTCTGGGGGCGGCGGTAGGGAGACCCAGTACTTC.

CDR3 sequence: CSKVGRNIQYF. In DNA, the CDR3 is TGCAGTAAAGTAGGCAGAAACATTCAGTACTTC. The rearrangement joins TRBV20-1 to TRBJ2-4, with D unresolved. The germline V and J ends were trimmed by 8 bases and 6 bases, with 11 bases remaining between them. The CDR3 extends over 11 amino acids. Germline V gene lookup returns CDR1 DFQATT and CDR2 SNEGSKA (reference sequence).

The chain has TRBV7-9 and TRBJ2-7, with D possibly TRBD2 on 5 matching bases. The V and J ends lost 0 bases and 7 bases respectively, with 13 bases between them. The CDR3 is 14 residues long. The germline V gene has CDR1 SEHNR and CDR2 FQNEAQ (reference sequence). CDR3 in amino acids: CASSLASGIWEQYF. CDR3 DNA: TGTGCCAGCAGCTTAGCCTCCGGGATCTGGGAGCAGTACTTC.

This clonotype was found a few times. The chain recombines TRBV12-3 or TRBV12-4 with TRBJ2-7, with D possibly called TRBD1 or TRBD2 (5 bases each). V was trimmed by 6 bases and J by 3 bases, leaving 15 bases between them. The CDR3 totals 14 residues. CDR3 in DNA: TGTGCCAGCAGAATTTCGGGACCGCGCTACGAGCAGTACTTC. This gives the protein CASRISGPRYEQYF.

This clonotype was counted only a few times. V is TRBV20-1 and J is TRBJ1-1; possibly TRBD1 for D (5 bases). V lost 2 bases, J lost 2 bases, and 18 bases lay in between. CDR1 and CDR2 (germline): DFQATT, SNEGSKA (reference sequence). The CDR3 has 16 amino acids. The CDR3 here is CSARWGNRPFNTEAFF. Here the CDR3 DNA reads TGCAGTGCTAGATGGGGGAACAGACCTTTCAACACTGAAGCTTTCTTT.

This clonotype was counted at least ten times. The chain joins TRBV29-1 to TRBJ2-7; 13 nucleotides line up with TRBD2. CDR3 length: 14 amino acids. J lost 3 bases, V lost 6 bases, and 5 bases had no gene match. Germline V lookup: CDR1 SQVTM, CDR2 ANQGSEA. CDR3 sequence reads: CSVILAGGVYEQYF. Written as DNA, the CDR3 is TGCAGCGTCATACTAGCGGGAGGGGTCTACGAGCAGTACTTC.

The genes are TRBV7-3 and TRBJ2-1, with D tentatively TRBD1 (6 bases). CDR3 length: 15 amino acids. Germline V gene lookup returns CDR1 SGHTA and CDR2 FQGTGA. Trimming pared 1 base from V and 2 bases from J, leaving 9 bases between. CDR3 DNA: TGTGCCAGCAGCTTAAGGCAGGGGCCCTACAATGAGCAGTTCTTC. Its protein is CASSLRQGPYNEQFF.

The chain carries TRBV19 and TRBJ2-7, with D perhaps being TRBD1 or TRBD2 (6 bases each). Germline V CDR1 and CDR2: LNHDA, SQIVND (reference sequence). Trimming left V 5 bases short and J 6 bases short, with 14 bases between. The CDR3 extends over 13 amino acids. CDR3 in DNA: TGTGCCAGTAGTCCATTGGGGGGCGGCGAGCAGTACTTC. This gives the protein CASSPLGGGEQYF.

The CDR3 DNA reads TGTGCCAGCAGCCGGGGGGCGGCTAACTACGAGCAGTACTTC. Encoded protein: CASSRGAANYEQYF. The chain links TRBV11-2 to TRBJ2-7; D possibly corresponds to TRBD2 (7 bases). Trimming removed 5 bases from V and 3 bases from J, with 14 bases in between. CDR1 and CDR2 (germline): SGHAT, FQNNGV. The CDR3 extends over 14 amino acids.

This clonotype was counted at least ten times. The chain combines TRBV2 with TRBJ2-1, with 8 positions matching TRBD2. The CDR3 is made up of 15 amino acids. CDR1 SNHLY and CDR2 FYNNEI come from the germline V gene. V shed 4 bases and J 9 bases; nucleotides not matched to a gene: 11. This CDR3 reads CASSGGTSRVGEQFF. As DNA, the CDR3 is TGTGCCAGCAGTGGGGGGACTAGTCGGGTGGGTGAGCAGTTCTTC.

CDR3 sequence reads: CAWSVGSGDTDTQYF. The CDR3 DNA reads as TGTGCCTGGAGTGTTGGTAGCGGCGACACAGATACGCAGTATTTT. The genes are TRBV30 and TRBJ2-3; tentatively, D is TRBD2 (6 bases). Trimming left V 0 bases short and J 2 bases short, with 12 bases between. Per the germline V gene, CDR1 is GTSNPN and CDR2 is SVGIG (reference sequence). This CDR3 spans 15 amino acids.

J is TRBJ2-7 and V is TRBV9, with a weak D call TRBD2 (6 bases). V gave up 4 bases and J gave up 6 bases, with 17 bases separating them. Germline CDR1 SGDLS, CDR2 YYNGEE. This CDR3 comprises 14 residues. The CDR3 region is CASSTRGEAREQYF. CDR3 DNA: TGTGCCAGCAGCACCCGAGGGGAGGCTCGCGAGCAGTACTTC.